A single sample is the source of the 9 T cell receptor beta chains below, sequenced in a study of cytomegalovirus exposure and HLA in healthy donors. PCR employed 60 Vbeta and 13 Jbeta primers. The protocol was immunoSEQ multiplex PCR, while the TCRdb copy is restricted to in-frame clones and leaves out a portion. The sample lists 150,000 to 200,000 clones, about 75% occurring once. The sequencing sample was made of PBMCs. Receptors originate from a man younger than 35 in good health and CMV-seropositive.

This clone was recorded a few times. The DNA for the CDR3 is TGTGCCAGCAGTTTGGGCGTGAGGGGGCGTTACTATGGCTACACCTTC. Translated: CASSLGVRGRYYGYTF. V and J are TRBV28 and TRBJ1-2; 7 nucleotides match TRBD1. V shed 3 bases and J 3 bases; nucleotides not matched to a gene: 10. CDR1 and CDR2 from the germline V gene are MDHEN and SYDVKM. There are 16 residues in the CDR3.

This clone was recorded a few times. The rearrangement uses TRBV28 and TRBJ2-3; D is undetermined. Germline CDR1 and CDR2: MDHEN and SYDVKM. V was pared by 3 bases and J by 3 bases, with 13 bases between. The length of the CDR3 is 15 residues. CDR3 amino acids: CASSFGPRKTDTQYF. CDR3 DNA sequence: TGTGCCAGCAGTTTTGGTCCGAGAAAGACAGATACGCAGTATTTT. The whole variable domain, remainder taken from reference TRBV28 and TRBJ2-3, is DVKVTQSSRYLVKRTGEKVFLECVQDMDHENMFWYRQDPGLGLRLIYFSYDVKMKEKGDIPEGYSVSREKKERFSLILESASTNQTSMYLCASSFGPRKTDTQYFGPGTRLTVL.

The V and J genes are TRBV4-1 and TRBJ2-1, with TRBD1 matching over 7 bases. The CDR3 sequence is 15 residues long. V dropped 4 bases and J dropped 9; count of bases not matched to a gene: 12. Germline CDR1 reads MGHRA; CDR2 reads YSYEKL. The CDR3 DNA is TGCGCCAGCAGCCCGTCGACAGGGAGAGAAGGTGAGCAGTTCTTC. Translation: CASSPSTGREGEQFF.

The chain employs TRBV5-5 and TRBJ2-2; 10 nucleotides agree with TRBD2. J was trimmed by 7 bases and V by 1 base; bases with no gene match: 7. Germline V gene data show CDR1 as SGHKS and CDR2 as YYEKEE (reference sequence). CDR3 length equals 16 residues. Written as DNA, the CDR3 is TGTGCCAGCAGCTTGCTGAGCGGGAGGGCCGACGGGGAGCTGTTTTTT. This encodes CASSLLSGRADGELFF.

This clone has a handful of counts. J is TRBJ2-1 and V is TRBV30, with a tentative D call TRBD1 (6 bases). CDR1 and CDR2 (germline): GTSNPN, SVGIG (reference sequence). The germline V and J ends were trimmed by 8 bases and 1 base, with 15 bases remaining between them. CDR3 size: 14 residues. CDR3 amino acids: CATSGRGSYNEQFF. In DNA, the CDR3 is TGTGCCACAAGCGGCAGGGGTTCCTACAATGAGCAGTTCTTC.

This clone was counted between two and nine times. The chain employs TRBV11-2 and TRBJ1-2; the match to TRBD1 covers 9 bases. This CDR3 contains 15 residues. V lost 0 bases to trimming and J lost 6 bases; unmatched junction nucleotides: 5. CDR1 and CDR2 (germline): SGHAT, FQNNGV. CDR3 coding DNA: TGTGCCAGCAGCTTAGACCCACAGGGGGCGAATGGCTACACCTTC. It yields the protein CASSLDPQGANGYTF.

The gene calls are TRBV18 and TRBJ2-1; 9 bases align to TRBD2. From germline, CDR1 is KGHSH and CDR2 LQKENI. J was trimmed by 8 bases and V by 0 bases; bases with no gene match: 8. This CDR3 region has 16 residues. The DNA of the CDR3 is TGTGCCAGCTCACCACCGGCGGGAGGGTTAGGGGATGAGCAGTTCTTC. It yields the protein CASSPPAGGLGDEQFF.

This clone was seen only a few times. The gene calls are TRBV30 and TRBJ2-5; 9 nucleotides agree with TRBD1. The CDR3 is 15 residues long. Germline trimming cut 2 bases from V and 2 bases from J; bases unmatched to any gene: 6. CDR1 is GTSNPN, CDR2 SVGIG, per germline (reference sequence). The CDR3 region is CAWSLTGGLQETQYF. In nucleotides, the CDR3 is TGTGCCTGGAGTCTCACAGGGGGCTTACAAGAGACCCAGTACTTC.

This chain uses TRBV5-1 with TRBJ2-6; weak D call: TRBD2 (5 bases). Germline V gene sequence: CDR1 SGHRS, CDR2 YFSETQ. V was shortened by 5 bases and J by 1 base, with 13 bases between the two germline ends. This CDR3 spans 16 amino acids. The CDR3 sequence is CASRGGLPSGANVLTF. DNA for the CDR3: TGCGCCAGCAGGGGTGGACTGCCGTCTGGGGCCAACGTCCTGACTTTC. Full variable domain (remainder filled in from reference TRBV5-1 and TRBJ2-6): KAGVTQTPRYLIKTRGQQVTLSCSPISGHRSVSWYQQTPGQGLQFLFEYFSETQRNKGNFPGRFSGRQFSNSRSEMNVSTLELGDSALYLCASRGGLPSGANVLTFGAGSRLTVL.